Sequencing of this T cell receptor (beta chain) was carried out in a study of blood T cells in healthy people across ages. Next came a second PCR, run for roughly 7 to 12 cycles, which used a sample-barcoded 5' primer along with a J-beta primer mix. TCRdb reprocessed the 5' RACE reads via MiXCR and lists one record per CDR3 protein. The table lists about 1,000,000 distinct CDR3 sequences, 35% to 55% of them singletons. V shed 5 bases and J 7 bases; nucleotides not matched to a gene: 5. The CDR3 is 14 amino acids. CDR1 is LNHNV, CDR2 YYDKDF, per germline (reference sequence). The receptor was derived from a woman aged 60-75 years in good health. Sequenced input: blood. The chain joins TRBV15 to TRBJ1-4; 9 bases match TRBD1. In DNA, the CDR3 is TGTGCCACCAGCCCCGACAGGGGGAGTGAAAAACTGTTTTTT. This encodes CATSPDRGSEKLFF.